These 10 T cell receptor beta chains share one sample of origin, sequenced in a study of T cells in localized non-small cell lung cancer. Some clones are missing from TCRdb's copy, which holds only in-frame ones; the method was immunoSEQ multiplex PCR. The data show approximately 21,000 clones, roughly 87% seen once. The material sequenced was peripheral blood mononuclear cells, taken before any cancer treatment. These receptors came from an older male donor with stage II lung adenocarcinoma.

The rearrangement links TRBV15 to TRBJ1-3; maybe TRBD1 (5 bases). The CDR3 contains 14 residues. Trimming removed 7 bases from V and 6 bases from J, with 16 bases in between. CDR1 is LNHNV, CDR2 YYDKDF, per germline (reference sequence). Here the CDR3 DNA reads TGTGCCACCACCCCAGGGTTGGGTGAAAACACCATATATTTT. Encoded protein: CATTPGLGENTIYF.

The chain joins TRBV13 to TRBJ2-2; D possibly corresponds to TRBD2 (5 bases). CDR3 size: 13 residues. The germline V and J ends were trimmed by 3 bases and 5 bases, with 7 bases remaining between them. Germline lookup yields CDR1 PRHDT and CDR2 FYEKMQ (reference sequence). DNA of the CDR3: TGTGCCAGCAGCTTGAGGACTACCGGGGAGCTGTTTTTT. Protein sequence: CASSLRTTGELFF. Filled out from reference TRBV13 and TRBJ2-2, the complete variable domain reads AAGVIQSPRHLIKEKRETATLKCYPIPRHDTVYWYQQGPGQDPQFLISFYEKMQSDKGSIPDRFSAQQFSDYHSELNMSSLELGDSALYFCASSLRTTGELFFGEGSRLTVL.

The V and J genes are TRBV2 and TRBJ2-7; D might be TRBD1 or TRBD2, each matching 5 bases. The CDR3 is 16 residues long. Germline values: CDR1 SNHLY, CDR2 FYNNEI. V was clipped by 4 bases and J by 0 bases, with 16 bases between them. The CDR3 loop is CASSGLITGPSYEQYF. The CDR3 DNA reads as TGTGCCAGCAGTGGCCTCATAACGGGACCCTCCTACGAGCAGTACTTC.

This chain joins TRBV19 and TRBJ2-2; D is perhaps TRBD1 (5 bases). This CDR3 is built from 13 residues. Germline V gives CDR1 LNHDA, CDR2 SQIVND (reference sequence). V was cut by 6 bases and J by 6 bases, with 11 bases left in between. The chain's CDR3 is CASRSKGSGELFF. The CDR3, as DNA: TGTGCCAGTAGGTCAAAGGGGTCCGGGGAGCTGTTTTTT.

This clone was counted only a few times. The chain is built from TRBV29-1 and TRBJ1-3; D not certain. V lost 6 bases and J lost 4, with 10 bases in between. Germline V gene sequence: CDR1 SQVTM, CDR2 ANQGSEA. The CDR3 extends over 12 amino acids. The DNA for the CDR3 is TGCAGCGTAGAAACGTCGGGAAACACCATATATTTT. Translating gives CSVETSGNTIYF.

The chain recombines TRBV19 with TRBJ2-1, with D perhaps being TRBD1 or TRBD2 (5 bases each). This CDR3 has 16 amino acids. Germline assignment: CDR1 LNHDA and CDR2 SQIVND (reference sequence). Trimming left V 3 bases short and J 2 bases short, with 14 bases between. For the CDR3, the DNA is TGTGCCAGTAGTATTTCTTGGCAGGGACCCTACAATGAGCAGTTCTTC. Translating it yields CASSISWQGPYNEQFF.

The gene calls are TRBV4-1 and TRBJ2-3; no clear D. V gave up 1 base and J gave up 4 bases, with 9 bases separating them. This CDR3 is built from 14 residues. Per the germline V gene, CDR1 is MGHRA and CDR2 is YSYEKL. The CDR3 DNA is TGCGCCAGCAGCCAAGGGCGGTCGGCAGATACGCAGTATTTT. Amino acids: CASSQGRSADTQYF.

The chain couples TRBV2 to TRBJ2-7; 8 nucleotides match TRBD2. The CDR3 is 15 amino acids. V trimming: 2 bases; J trimming: 3 bases; junction bases outside the gene matches: 6. Germline loops: CDR1 SNHLY, CDR2 FYNNEI. The CDR3 is CASSEQLAASYEQYF. In nucleotides, the CDR3 is TGTGCCAGCAGTGAACAACTAGCGGCCAGCTACGAGCAGTACTTC.

The chain combines TRBV5-4 with TRBJ1-2; D remains unclear. There are 13 residues in the CDR3. V lost 0 bases and J 2 bases, leaving 5 bases between the germline ends. Germline V CDR1 and CDR2: SGHNT, YYREEE (reference sequence). The CDR3 here is CASSLDGNYGYTF. The DNA for the CDR3 is TGTGCCAGCAGCTTGGACGGGAACTATGGCTACACCTTC.

This clone has just one count. This chain uses TRBV9 with TRBJ1-5, with D perhaps matching TRBD1 (5 bases). The CDR3 totals 14 residues. Germline CDR1 is SGDLS and CDR2 is YYNGEE. Trimming pared 0 bases from V and 3 bases from J, leaving 7 bases between. CDR3 residues: CASSVGQLNQPQHF. CDR3 nucleotides: TGTGCCAGCAGCGTAGGACAGCTCAATCAGCCCCAGCATTTT.